The 17 T cell receptor beta chains below come from one sample, sequenced in a study of cytomegalovirus exposure and HLA in healthy donors (dated by TCRdb to 2016 to 2017). Libraries were prepared through the immunoSEQ multiplex PCR assay. For the multiplex PCR, a mixture combining 60 forward primers for TCR Vbeta segments and 13 reverse primers for TCR Jbeta segments was used. The source is immuneACCESS, and TCRdb retained only in-frame sequences with V and J called. Part of the clones is not carried over; for the studies checked, unresolved V genes explain less than half of this, and the remainder is unexplained. This sample is represented by some 130,000 clones; roughly four fifths of them were singletons. The ten most abundant clones make up roughly 7% of the sample. Sequenced: PBMCs. These receptors all come from a male donor in good health and CMV-seronegative.

The chain combines TRBV10-3 with TRBJ2-3; 7 bases line up with TRBD1. The germline V gene encodes CDR1 ENHRY and CDR2 SYGVKD. This CDR3 has 15 residues. Losses at the gene ends were 3 bases for V and 5 bases for J; bases not matched to a gene: 8. The DNA for the CDR3 is TGTGCCATCAGTGATGTGGGGACAGCCTTAGATACGCAGTATTTT. Translating gives CAISDVGTALDTQYF.

The chain carries TRBV7-2 and TRBJ2-5; 9 bases are shared with TRBD1. Near its end, the DNA agrees better with TRBJ2-7, so the J call may be wrong. This CDR3 has 16 residues. CDR1 and CDR2 from the germline V gene are SGHTA and FQGNSA. CDR3 in DNA: TGTGCCAGCAGCTTCAGTCGTGGGACAGGGATTCGCGAGCAGTACTTC. It codes for CASSFSRGTGIREQYF.

This clone was seen just once. This chain connects TRBV7-9 to TRBJ1-4, with D unresolved. V was shortened by 2 bases and J by 7 bases, with 17 bases between the two germline ends. The germline V gene has CDR1 SEHNR and CDR2 FQNEAQ (reference sequence). This CDR3 has 16 residues. The CDR3 coding sequence is TGTGCCAGCAGCTTATATGGGGAGGTGAACGGTGAAAAACTGTTTTTT. This translates into CASSLYGEVNGEKLFF.

The chain combines TRBV5-1 with TRBJ2-7; the D gene is possibly TRBD2 (5 bases). There are 18 residues in the CDR3. V lost 0 bases and J lost 0, with 19 bases in between. CDR1 is SGHRS, CDR2 YFSETQ, per germline. The CDR3 DNA reads as TGCGCCAGCAGCTTGGGGCCAACACGACTAACTAGCTCCTACGAGCAGTACTTC. This translates into CASSLGPTRLTSSYEQYF. Using reference TRBV5-1 and TRBJ2-7 for the parts outside the CDR3, the full variable domain is KAGVTQTPRYLIKTRGQQVTLSCSPISGHRSVSWYQQTPGQGLQFLFEYFSETQRNKGNFPGRFSGRQFSNSRSEMNVSTLELGDSALYLCASSLGPTRLTSSYEQYFGPGTRLTVT.

This sequence joins TRBV18 and TRBJ2-7, with D perhaps TRBD2 (6 bases). Trimming took 1 base from V and 0 from J, leaving 16 bases between them. The CDR3 spans 17 residues. Germline CDR1 reads KGHSH; CDR2 reads LQKENI. CDR3 sequence (DNA): TGTGCCAGCTCACCACTCTACGGGGGATCGCACTCCTACGAGCAGTACTTC. It translates to CASSPLYGGSHSYEQYF.

The genes are TRBV4-3 and TRBJ2-7; no definite D call. The V end was cut by 0 bases, the J end by 4 bases, with 13 bases between. Germline assignment: CDR1 LGHNA and CDR2 YSLEER. The CDR3 runs to 15 residues. The CDR3 sequence is CASSQETYRWYEQYF. The DNA of the CDR3 is TGCGCCAGCAGCCAAGAGACATATCGCTGGTACGAGCAGTACTTC.

The rearrangement uses TRBV25-1 and TRBJ2-3; 10 nucleotides line up with TRBD2. V lost 4 bases, J lost 1 base, and 8 bases stayed unmatched. Germline V gene lookup returns CDR1 MGHDK and CDR2 SYGVNS. The CDR3 spans 17 residues. This CDR3 reads CASSVSSGGPGTDTQYF. The CDR3, as DNA: TGTGCCAGCAGTGTATCTAGCGGGGGCCCGGGCACAGATACGCAGTATTTT.

The chain has TRBV7-2 and TRBJ2-1; 7 bases are shared with TRBD1. The CDR3 spans 14 residues. After removal of 7 bases from V and 6 bases from J, the junction contained 9 bases not matched to a gene. Germline values: CDR1 SGHTA, CDR2 FQGNSA. DNA of the CDR3: TGTGCCAGCAACACCAGGGACAGAAGCAATGAGCAGTTCTTC. Protein product: CASNTRDRSNEQFF.

This chain links TRBV7-9 with TRBJ2-7; the match to TRBD1 covers 9 bases. CDR3 size: 16 residues. The germline V gene has CDR1 SEHNR and CDR2 FQNEAQ (reference sequence). V lost 5 bases, J lost 2 bases, and 10 bases stayed unmatched. This CDR3 is CASSPMAGQGTYEQYF. The CDR3 region has the DNA TGTGCCAGCAGCCCAATGGCGGGACAGGGCACCTACGAGCAGTACTTC.

This clone was seen a handful of times. CDR3 amino acids: CASSLGRGRDEQFF. The CDR3 nucleotides are TGTGCCAGCAGCTTGGGCAGGGGGCGCGATGAGCAGTTCTTC. The rearrangement joins TRBV7-3 to TRBJ2-1, with 8 bases identical to TRBD1. The germline gives CDR1 SGHTA, CDR2 FQGTGA. The CDR3 sequence is 14 residues long. Losses at the gene ends were 3 bases for V and 8 bases for J; bases not matched to a gene: 6.

V gene TRBV11-2 combines with J gene TRBJ2-7; D not certain. The CDR3 runs to 15 residues. V shed 5 bases and J shed 3 bases, with 17 bases lying between them. Germline CDR1 and CDR2: SGHAT and FQNNGV. The CDR3 sequence is CASSPRSSEHYEQYF. The DNA for the CDR3 is TGTGCCAGCAGCCCCCGAAGTTCGGAGCACTACGAGCAGTACTTC. Using reference TRBV11-2 and TRBJ2-7 for the parts outside the CDR3, the full variable domain is EAGVAQSPRYKIIEKRQSVAFWCNPISGHATLYWYQQILGQGPKLLIQFQNNGVVDDSQLPKDRFSAERLKGVDSTLKIQPAKLEDSAVYLCASSPRSSEHYEQYFGPGTRLTVT.

The chain has TRBV19 and TRBJ1-3; the D gene is possibly TRBD1 (6 bases). Germline V gives CDR1 LNHDA, CDR2 SQIVND (reference sequence). Trimming left V 3 bases short and J 0 bases short, with 15 bases between. There are 17 residues in the CDR3. The CDR3 spells CASSIPGQSSSGNTIYF. CDR3 coding DNA: TGTGCCAGTAGTATCCCTGGACAGTCGAGCTCTGGAAACACCATATATTTT.

Worth noting for this clone: The DNA is left out, because the CDR3 cannot be placed on it with certainty; the CDR3 is given as TCRdb lists it. The V call is TRBV19, the J call TRBJ2-2; the table's D call of TRBD1 was not tested on the DNA. Germline V gene sequence: CDR1 LNHDA, CDR2 SQIVND (reference sequence). The CDR3 is 15 residues long, ends included. This CDR3 is CASTSGQVNTGELFF.

The V and J genes are TRBV5-1 and TRBJ2-2, with TRBD1 as a possible D gene (5 bases). The CDR3 consists of 13 residues. Germline CDR1 reads SGHRS; CDR2 reads YFSETQ. V lost 4 bases and J 6 bases, leaving 10 bases between the germline ends. Written as DNA, the CDR3 is TGCGCCAGCAGCCTAGGGGTCCCCGGGGAGCTGTTTTTT. This encodes CASSLGVPGELFF.

The V call is TRBV4-1, the J call TRBJ1-1, with D possibly being TRBD1 (6 bases). Germline V gene lookup returns CDR1 MGHRA and CDR2 YSYEKL. Trimming took 2 bases from V and 1 from J, leaving 8 bases between them. The CDR3 totals 14 residues. In nucleotides, the CDR3 is TGCGCCAGCAGCCAATTACAGGGGAACACTGAAGCTTTCTTT. Amino acids: CASSQLQGNTEAFF.

The V gene is TRBV6-6, the J gene TRBJ2-7, with 11 bases that match TRBD2. This CDR3 is 16 amino acids long. The trim removed 5 bases at V and 7 bases at J, leaving 13 bases unmatched. Germline CDR1 MNHNY, CDR2 SVGAGI (reference sequence). The DNA of the CDR3 is TGTGCCAGCAGTCCAACGATAGCGGGAGGGCCGGGTGAGCAGTACTTC. It specifies CASSPTIAGGPGEQYF.

This chain uses TRBV28 with TRBJ1-5; 11 positions match TRBD1. The V gene's germline CDR1 is MDHEN and CDR2 SYDVKM. V lost 7 bases to trimming and J lost 7 bases; unmatched junction nucleotides: 6. The CDR3 extends over 14 amino acids. The CDR3 sequence: CASIMDRGHQPQHF. CDR3 bases: TGTGCCAGCATCATGGACAGGGGGCACCAGCCCCAGCATTTT.